Given below is one TCR beta chain in context. Germline V gene lookup returns CDR1 SGDLS and CDR2 YYNGEE. V was clipped by 4 bases and J by 8 bases, with 16 bases between them. The CDR3 covers 14 residues. This sample is drawn from a study of blood T cell repertoires in COVID-19. Study details: Samples representing acute and convalescent COVID-19 were sourced from the United States, Italy and Spain.

Per the study methods: Estimation of nucleated cell counts was performed using reference gene primer amplification. Assay: immunoSEQ multiplex PCR; the TCRdb copy retains only in-frame clones and omits some. The V and J calls and clone size come from that table; D and trimming were worked out from the DNA. Here the sample spans tens of thousands of clones, about 91% being singletons. The sample was peripheral blood. This receptor was identified in a man aged 55-75 years with acute or convalescent COVID-19. The chain uses TRBV9 and TRBJ2-1, with a possible D match to TRBD2 (6 bases). The CDR3 loop reads CASSLDPGADEQFF. The DNA of the CDR3 is TGTGCCAGCAGCCTAGATCCGGGAGCAGATGAGCAGTTCTTC.